This is a list of T cell receptor beta chains from one sample in a study of glioma-infiltrating T cells. One entry per CDR3 protein results from TCRdb running MiXCR on the multiplex PCR reads. The table records about 190,000 distinct CDR3 sequences, about 32% of them present only once. Specimen: glioma tissue, nonneoplastic brain tissue, or PBMCs (not recorded which). These receptors came from a human donor with low-grade glioma or glioblastoma, undergoing nonglioma brain surgery, or in good health (not recorded which). The conserved cysteine and the conserved F or W are not part of the CDR3 here.

TRBV4-1 ASSQVRSDTQY
TRBV6-2/TRBV6-3 ASSPRDTEAF
TRBV28 ASSLFQTGRTEAF
TRBV7-9 ASSRSSNTEAF
TRBV20-1 SARDPAYTEAF
TRBV7-2 ASSLRRVGQF
TRBV7-9 ASSLDPLRYGGYEQY
TRBV28 ASRPNGPRGAF
TRBV11-3 ASSWAGTGSINEQF
TRBV6-5 ASSYKSPYNEQF
TRBV19 ASSLGRRTQETQY
TRBV15 ATSPRQGADGYT
TRBV18 ASSPGRTYEQY
TRBV29-1 SVRPGQGSYEQY
TRBV7-6 ASSLARQAGETMYEQY
TRBV7-2 ASSLAAFDSGSYNEQF
TRBV19 ASDDSGLYTEAF
TRBV20-1 SARGGTGGEQY
TRBV2 ASSEGGWKWAF
TRBV6-2/TRBV6-3 ASALAGGNEQY